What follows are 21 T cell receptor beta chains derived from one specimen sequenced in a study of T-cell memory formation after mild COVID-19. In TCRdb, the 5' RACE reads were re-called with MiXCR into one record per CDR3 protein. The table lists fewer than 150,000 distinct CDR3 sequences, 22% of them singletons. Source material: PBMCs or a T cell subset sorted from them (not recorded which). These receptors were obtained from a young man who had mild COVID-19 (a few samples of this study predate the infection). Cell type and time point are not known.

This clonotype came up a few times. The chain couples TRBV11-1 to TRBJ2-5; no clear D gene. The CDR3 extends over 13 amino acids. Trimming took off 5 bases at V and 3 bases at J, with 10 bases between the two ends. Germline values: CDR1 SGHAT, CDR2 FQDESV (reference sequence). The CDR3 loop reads CASSPGSEETQYF. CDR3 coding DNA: TGTGCCAGCAGCCCTGGGTCTGAAGAGACCCAGTACTTC.

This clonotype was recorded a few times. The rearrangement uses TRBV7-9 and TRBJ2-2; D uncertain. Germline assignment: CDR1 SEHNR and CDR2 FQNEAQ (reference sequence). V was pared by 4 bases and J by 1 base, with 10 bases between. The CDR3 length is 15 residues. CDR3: CASSSLWVNTGELFF. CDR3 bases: TGTGCCAGCAGCTCTCTTTGGGTGAACACCGGGGAGCTGTTTTTT.

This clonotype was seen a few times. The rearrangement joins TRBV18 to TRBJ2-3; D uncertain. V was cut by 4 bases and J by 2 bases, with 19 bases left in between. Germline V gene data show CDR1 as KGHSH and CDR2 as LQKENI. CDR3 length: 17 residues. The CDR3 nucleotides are TGTGCCAGCTCACGAGTTGAAGGTCTCCCCGTCACAGATACGCAGTATTTT. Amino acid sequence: CASSRVEGLPVTDTQYF.

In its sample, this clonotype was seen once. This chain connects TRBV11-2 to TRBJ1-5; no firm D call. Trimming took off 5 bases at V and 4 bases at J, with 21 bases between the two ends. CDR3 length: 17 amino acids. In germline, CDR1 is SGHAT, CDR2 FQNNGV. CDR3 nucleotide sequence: TGTGCCAGCAGCCCCAGTAGTTCGTTAGGGCCGAATCAGCCCCAGCATTTT. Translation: CASSPSSSLGPNQPQHF.

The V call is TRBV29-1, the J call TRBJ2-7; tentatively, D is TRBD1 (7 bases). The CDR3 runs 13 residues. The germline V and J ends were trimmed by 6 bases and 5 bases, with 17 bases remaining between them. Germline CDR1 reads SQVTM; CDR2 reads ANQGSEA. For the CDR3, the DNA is TGCAGCGTGGTATCCGACAGGGAGGACGAGCAGTACTTC. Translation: CSVVSDREDEQYF.

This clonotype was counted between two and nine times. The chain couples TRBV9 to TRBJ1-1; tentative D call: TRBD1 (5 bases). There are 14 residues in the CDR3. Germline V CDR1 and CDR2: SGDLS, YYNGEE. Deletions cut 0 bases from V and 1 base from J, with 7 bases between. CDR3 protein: CASSVVGGNTEAFF. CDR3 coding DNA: TGTGCCAGCAGCGTAGTCGGGGGGAACACTGAAGCTTTCTTT. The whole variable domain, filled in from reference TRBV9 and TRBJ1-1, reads DSGVTQTPKHLITATGQRVTLRCSPRSGDLSVYWYQQSLDQGLQFLIQYYNGEERAKGNILERFSAQQFPDLHSELNLSSLELGDSALYFCASSVVGGNTEAFFGQGTRLTVV.

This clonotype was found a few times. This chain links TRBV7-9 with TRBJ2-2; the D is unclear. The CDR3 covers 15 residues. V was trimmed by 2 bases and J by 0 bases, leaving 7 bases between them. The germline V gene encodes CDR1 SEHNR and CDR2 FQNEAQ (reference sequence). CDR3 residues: CASSLRGSNTGELFF. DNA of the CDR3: TGTGCCAGCAGCTTACGAGGTTCGAACACCGGGGAGCTGTTTTTT.

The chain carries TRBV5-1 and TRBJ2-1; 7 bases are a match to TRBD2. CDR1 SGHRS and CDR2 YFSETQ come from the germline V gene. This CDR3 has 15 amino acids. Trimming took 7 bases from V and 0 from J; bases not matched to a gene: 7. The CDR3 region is CASWEGLGSYNEQFF. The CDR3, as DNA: TGCGCCAGCTGGGAGGGTTTGGGCTCCTACAATGAGCAGTTCTTC.

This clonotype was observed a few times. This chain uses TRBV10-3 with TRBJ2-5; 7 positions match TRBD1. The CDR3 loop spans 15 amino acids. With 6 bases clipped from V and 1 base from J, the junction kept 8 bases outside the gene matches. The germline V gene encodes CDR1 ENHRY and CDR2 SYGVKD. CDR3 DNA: TGTGCCATCAGGGGGACAGATCTTGTCCAAGAGACCCAGTACTTC. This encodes CAIRGTDLVQETQYF.

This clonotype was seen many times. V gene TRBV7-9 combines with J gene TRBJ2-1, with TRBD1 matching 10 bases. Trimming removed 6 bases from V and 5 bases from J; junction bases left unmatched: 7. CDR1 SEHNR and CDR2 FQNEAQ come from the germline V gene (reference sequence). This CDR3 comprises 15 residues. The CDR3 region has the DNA TGTGCCAGCAGTTGGACAGGGGGTACCAACAATGAGCAGTTCTTC. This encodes CASSWTGGTNNEQFF.

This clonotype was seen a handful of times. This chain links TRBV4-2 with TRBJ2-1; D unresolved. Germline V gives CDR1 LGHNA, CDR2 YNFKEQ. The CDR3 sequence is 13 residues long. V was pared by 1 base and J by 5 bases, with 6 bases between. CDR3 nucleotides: TGTGCCAGCAGCCAAGGGAGAAACAATGAGCAGTTCTTC. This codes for CASSQGRNNEQFF.

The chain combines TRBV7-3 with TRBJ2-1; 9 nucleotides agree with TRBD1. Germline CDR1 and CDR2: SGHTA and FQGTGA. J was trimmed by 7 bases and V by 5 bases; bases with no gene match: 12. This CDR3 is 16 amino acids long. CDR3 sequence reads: CASSPRGTGTRNEQFF. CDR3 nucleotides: TGTGCCAGCAGCCCCAGGGGGACAGGGACAAGGAATGAGCAGTTCTTC.

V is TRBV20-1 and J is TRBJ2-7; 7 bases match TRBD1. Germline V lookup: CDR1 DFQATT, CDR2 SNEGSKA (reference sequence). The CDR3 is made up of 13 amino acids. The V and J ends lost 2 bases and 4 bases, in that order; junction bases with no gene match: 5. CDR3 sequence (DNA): TGCAGTGCTAGAACGGGACAGTCTTACGAGCAGTACTTC. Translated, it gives CSARTGQSYEQYF.

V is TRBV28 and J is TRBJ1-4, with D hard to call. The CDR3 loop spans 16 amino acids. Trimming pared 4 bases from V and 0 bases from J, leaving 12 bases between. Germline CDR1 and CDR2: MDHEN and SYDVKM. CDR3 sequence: CASSSGEFATNEKLFF. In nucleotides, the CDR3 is TGTGCCAGCAGTTCCGGGGAGTTCGCAACTAATGAAAAACTGTTTTTT.

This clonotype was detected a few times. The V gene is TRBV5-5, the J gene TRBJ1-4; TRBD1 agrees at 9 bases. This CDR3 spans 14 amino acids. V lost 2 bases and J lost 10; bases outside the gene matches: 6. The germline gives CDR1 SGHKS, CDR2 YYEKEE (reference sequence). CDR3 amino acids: CASSLPGQGGKLFF. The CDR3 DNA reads TGTGCCAGCAGCTTACCGGGACAGGGCGGAAAACTGTTTTTT.

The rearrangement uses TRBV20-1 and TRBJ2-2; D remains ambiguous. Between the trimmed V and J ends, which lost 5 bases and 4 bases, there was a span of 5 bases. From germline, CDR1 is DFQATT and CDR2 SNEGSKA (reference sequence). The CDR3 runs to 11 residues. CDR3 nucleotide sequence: TGCAGTGCTGCGGTCACCGGGGAGCTGTTTTTT. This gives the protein CSAAVTGELFF.

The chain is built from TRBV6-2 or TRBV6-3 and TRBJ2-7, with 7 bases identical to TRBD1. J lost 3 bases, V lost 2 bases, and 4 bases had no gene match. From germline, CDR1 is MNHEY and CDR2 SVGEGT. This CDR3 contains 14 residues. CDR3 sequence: CASSYGQGVYEQYV. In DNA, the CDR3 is TGTGCCAGCAGTTACGGGCAGGGGGTCTACGAGCAGTACGTC.

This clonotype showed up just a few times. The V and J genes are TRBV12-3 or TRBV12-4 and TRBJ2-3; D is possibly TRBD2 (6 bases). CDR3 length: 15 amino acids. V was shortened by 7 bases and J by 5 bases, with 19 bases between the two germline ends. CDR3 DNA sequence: TGTGCCAGCACCAAGGTCGGCGGGGTGGGAGATACGCAGTATTTT. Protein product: CASTKVGGVGDTQYF.

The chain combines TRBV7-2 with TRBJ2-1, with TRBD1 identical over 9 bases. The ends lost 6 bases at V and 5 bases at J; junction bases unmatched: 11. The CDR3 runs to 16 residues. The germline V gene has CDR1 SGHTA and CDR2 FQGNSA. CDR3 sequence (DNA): TGTGCCAGCAGTCGATGGGACAGGGCACATGACAATGAGCAGTTCTTC. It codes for CASSRWDRAHDNEQFF.

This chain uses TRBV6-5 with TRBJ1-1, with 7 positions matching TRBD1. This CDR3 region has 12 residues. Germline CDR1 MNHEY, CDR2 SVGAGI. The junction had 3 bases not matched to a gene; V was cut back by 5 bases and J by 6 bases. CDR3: CASSLRGSEAFF. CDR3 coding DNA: TGTGCCAGCAGTCTCAGGGGGTCTGAAGCTTTCTTT.

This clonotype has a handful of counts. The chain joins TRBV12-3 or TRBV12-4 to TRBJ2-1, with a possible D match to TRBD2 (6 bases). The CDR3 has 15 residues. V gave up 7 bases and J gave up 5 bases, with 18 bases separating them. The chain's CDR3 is CASTDVVAADNEQFF. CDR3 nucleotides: TGTGCCAGCACCGACGTAGTAGCGGCTGACAATGAGCAGTTCTTC.